Presented here are 30 T cell receptor beta chains from one specimen sequenced in a study of technical replicates of blood from a handful of donors. Clones were sequenced by immunoSEQ multiplex PCR, and TCRdb holds only the in-frame ones, with some missing. The sample includes roughly 62,000 clones, 85% to 90% seen only once; the top ten take roughly 4.9%. Sequencing input: PBMCs. These receptors originate from a human donor in good health. Some clones in this sample may be carry-over from other donors' samples.

The chain couples TRBV6-1 to TRBJ1-6; 7 nucleotides line up with TRBD1. Germline assignment: CDR1 MNHNS and CDR2 SASEGT. The CDR3 extends over 14 amino acids. V dropped 6 bases and J dropped 7; count of bases not matched to a gene: 6. The CDR3 sequence: CASSTGTANSPLHF. In nucleotides, the CDR3 is TGTGCCAGCAGCACCGGGACAGCCAATTCACCCCTCCACTTT.

The V and J genes are TRBV19 and TRBJ1-5; TRBD1 agrees at 9 bases. The CDR3 totals 14 residues. V gave up 6 bases and J gave up 7 bases; unmatched junction bases: 7. Germline loops: CDR1 LNHDA, CDR2 SQIVND (reference sequence). This CDR3 reads CASSLDRGGQPQHF. CDR3 in DNA: TGTGCCAGTAGCCTAGACAGGGGGGGACAGCCCCAGCATTTT.

The chain employs TRBV7-9 and TRBJ2-7; the match to TRBD2 covers 10 bases. The CDR3 sequence is 12 residues long. The junction had 5 bases not matched to a gene; V was cut back by 5 bases and J by 10 bases. Germline assignment: CDR1 SEHNR and CDR2 FQNEAQ (reference sequence). CDR3 sequence reads: CASSPSGGAQYF. The CDR3 nucleotides read TGTGCCAGCAGCCCTAGCGGGGGAGCCCAGTACTTC.

The chain uses TRBV2 and TRBJ1-1; D gene unclear. The germline V and J ends were trimmed by 5 bases and 1 base, with 8 bases remaining between them. The CDR3 covers 13 residues. Germline V gives CDR1 SNHLY, CDR2 FYNNEI. The CDR3 protein is CASSPRSNTEAFF. Here the CDR3 DNA reads TGTGCCAGCAGTCCTAGATCGAACACTGAAGCTTTCTTT.

The V gene is TRBV6-5, the J gene TRBJ2-3, with 8 bases fitting TRBD2. The trim removed 2 bases at V and 2 bases at J, leaving 3 bases unmatched. CDR1 MNHEY and CDR2 SVGAGI come from the germline V gene. The CDR3 runs to 15 residues. CDR3 protein: CASSYGGGNTDTQYF. The CDR3 nucleotides are TGTGCCAGCAGTTACGGCGGGGGGAACACAGATACGCAGTATTTT.

The CDR3: CSVALASREQFF. CDR3 DNA sequence: TGCAGCGTTGCCCTAGCCTCGAGGGAGCAGTTCTTC. V usage is TRBV29-1 and J usage is TRBJ2-1, with D tentatively TRBD2 (5 bases). The CDR3 is 12 amino acids. In germline, CDR1 is SQVTM, CDR2 ANQGSEA. V was clipped by 4 bases and J by 10 bases, with 14 bases between them.

V and J are TRBV5-6 and TRBJ2-7, with 7 bases aligning to TRBD1. Germline CDR1 reads SGHDT; CDR2 reads YYEEEE. This CDR3 comprises 13 residues. After removal of 0 bases from V and 9 bases from J, the junction contained 6 bases not matched to a gene. The CDR3 sequence is CASSLGQGHGQYF. The CDR3, as DNA: TGTGCCAGCAGCTTGGGACAGGGCCATGGGCAGTACTTC.

This clone has only one observation. The V gene is TRBV2, the J gene TRBJ2-5; 12 nucleotides align to TRBD1. After removal of 6 bases from V and 5 bases from J, the junction contained 16 bases not matched to a gene. Germline V gene lookup returns CDR1 SNHLY and CDR2 FYNNEI. The CDR3 consists of 18 residues. CDR3 bases: TGTGCCAGCAGGTCGGGACAGGGGGCCTTGGGGTCAGGGGAGACCCAGTACTTC. It translates to CASRSGQGALGSGETQYF.

This chain connects TRBV19 to TRBJ2-2; no reliable D call. The CDR3 is made up of 14 amino acids. Trimming shortened V by 2 bases and J by 6 bases, and 10 bases separated the two germline ends. Germline CDR1 reads LNHDA; CDR2 reads SQIVND (reference sequence). Here the CDR3 reads CASSIMLDAGELFF. CDR3 sequence (DNA): TGTGCCAGTAGTATAATGCTAGACGCCGGGGAGCTGTTTTTT.

The genes are TRBV7-2 and TRBJ2-7, with D perhaps matching TRBD2 (5 bases). The V gene's germline CDR1 is SGHTA and CDR2 FQGNSA. V lost 3 bases and J 0 bases, leaving 12 bases between the germline ends. The CDR3 is made up of 15 amino acids. Here the CDR3 DNA reads TGTGCCAGCAGCTTGGGAGAACAATCCTCCTACGAGCAGTACTTC. This codes for CASSLGEQSSYEQYF.

The chain recombines TRBV7-9 with TRBJ1-2; the match to TRBD1 covers 7 bases. The CDR3 runs to 14 residues. The germline V gene encodes CDR1 SEHNR and CDR2 FQNEAQ (reference sequence). The junction had 6 bases not matched to a gene; V was cut back by 4 bases and J by 4 bases. CDR3 sequence: CASSSGDSAYGYTF. CDR3 in DNA: TGTGCCAGCAGCTCTGGGGACAGTGCCTATGGCTACACCTTC.

This CDR3 is CASSLEEAGLVYTGELFF. CDR3 sequence (DNA): TGTGCCAGCAGCTTAGAGGAGGCGGGTTTGGTTTACACCGGGGAGCTGTTTTTT. V usage is TRBV7-7 and J usage is TRBJ2-2; possibly TRBD2 for D (5 bases). Germline values: CDR1 SSHAT, CDR2 FNYEAQ (reference sequence). This CDR3 contains 18 residues. Trimming stripped 1 base from V and 3 bases from J, with 18 bases between.

In regard to this clone: A read error may produce the germline difference seen at one junction end. This chain connects TRBV5-4 to TRBJ2-7; TRBD1 matches 9 bases. Germline V lookup: CDR1 SGHNT, CDR2 YYREEE (reference sequence). CDR3 size: 15 residues. CDR3 sequence: CASSFETGGSSEQYF. Here the CDR3 DNA reads TGTGCCAGCAGCTTTGAGACAGGGGGTTCCTCCGAGCAGTACTTC.

The V call is TRBV19, the J call TRBJ2-2; 8 positions agree with TRBD2. Germline CDR1 and CDR2: LNHDA and SQIVND (reference sequence). CDR3 length: 15 amino acids. The trim removed 7 bases at V and 6 bases at J, leaving 10 bases unmatched. CDR3 sequence: CASIDGTRLAGELFF. In nucleotides, the CDR3 is TGTGCCAGTATCGACGGGACTAGGTTAGCCGGGGAGCTGTTTTTT.

This chain connects TRBV9 to TRBJ2-3; tentatively, D is TRBD2 (6 bases). CDR1 is SGDLS, CDR2 YYNGEE, per germline. V lost 3 bases to trimming and J lost 6 bases, with 14 bases between them. The CDR3 consists of 14 residues. The DNA for the CDR3 is TGTGCCAGCAGCGGCCGGGACTCCCGGGATACGCAGTATTTT. It translates to CASSGRDSRDTQYF.

The rearrangement links TRBV27 to TRBJ2-7; 9 positions match TRBD1. The V segment lost 6 bases and the J segment 6 bases; nucleotides outside the gene matches: 9. The CDR3 spans 14 residues. In germline, CDR1 is MNHEY, CDR2 SMNVEV (reference sequence). The CDR3 spells CASSPLGQGSEQYF. As DNA, the CDR3 is TGTGCCAGCAGCCCACTGGGACAGGGCTCCGAGCAGTACTTC.

The gene calls are TRBV4-2 and TRBJ1-1; possible D gene TRBD1, 6 bases. Germline V lookup: CDR1 LGHNA, CDR2 YNFKEQ. Trimming took off 4 bases at V and 1 base at J, with 10 bases between the two ends. This CDR3 region has 14 residues. The CDR3 sequence: CASSPTGPNTEAFF. CDR3 nucleotide sequence: TGTGCCAGCAGCCCCACAGGGCCGAACACTGAAGCTTTCTTT.

The chain joins TRBV18 to TRBJ1-2; TRBD1 matches at 10 bases. V gave up 2 bases and J gave up 8 bases; unmatched junction bases: 5. CDR3 length equals 14 residues. The germline CDR1 and CDR2 sequences are KGHSH and LQKENI. CDR3 amino acids: CASSPGTGDLGYTF. CDR3 nucleotides: TGTGCCAGCTCACCAGGGACAGGGGATTTGGGCTACACCTTC.

The V and J genes are TRBV15 and TRBJ2-1, with 12 bases lining up with TRBD2. The CDR3 is made up of 20 amino acids. Germline V gene sequence: CDR1 LNHNV, CDR2 YYDKDF (reference sequence). Losses at the gene ends were 0 bases for V and 8 bases for J; bases not matched to a gene: 17. The CDR3 nucleotides read TGTGCCACCAGCAGAGATCTCTGGGGGGCTAGCGGGAGGGCCGGCGATGAGCAGTTCTTC. This sequence encodes CATSRDLWGASGRAGDEQFF. The whole variable domain, filled in from reference TRBV15 and TRBJ2-1, reads DAMVIQNPRYQVTQFGKPVTLSCSQTLNHNVMYWYQQKSSQAPKLLFHYYDKDFNNEADTPDNFQSRRPNTSFCFLDIRSPGLGDTAMYLCATSRDLWGASGRAGDEQFFGPGTRLTVL.

The V and J genes are TRBV4-1 and TRBJ2-1; a weak D match, TRBD2 (5 bases). The CDR3 has 16 amino acids. Between the trimmed V and J ends, which lost 4 bases and 1 base, there was a span of 14 bases. CDR1 MGHRA and CDR2 YSYEKL come from the germline V gene. CDR3 DNA: TGCGCCAGCAGCCGGGTCCCGGGGTTTTCCTACAATGAGCAGTTCTTC. It translates to CASSRVPGFSYNEQFF.

The chain is built from TRBV4-3 and TRBJ2-3; tentatively, D is TRBD2 (5 bases). Germline V gene sequence: CDR1 LGHNA, CDR2 YSLEER. Trimming pared 4 bases from V and 0 bases from J, leaving 11 bases between. The CDR3 totals 15 residues. The CDR3 sequence: CASSRVALSTDTQYF. CDR3 nucleotides: TGCGCCAGCAGCCGGGTAGCGCTAAGCACAGATACGCAGTATTTT.

V is TRBV7-6 and J is TRBJ1-1; the D gene is possibly TRBD1 (5 bases). CDR3 size: 17 residues. Germline V gene data show CDR1 as SGHVS and CDR2 as FNYEAQ. V lost 6 bases to trimming and J lost 1 base, with 21 bases between them. The DNA of the CDR3 is TGTGCCAGCAGTCCCCCCGGGGCGGCGGGGGAGAACACTGAAGCTTTCTTT. Encoded protein: CASSPPGAAGENTEAFF.

Written as DNA, the CDR3 is TGTGCCACCAGCAGCCCAGCGGGAGGGCCAGATACGCAGTATTTT. This sequence encodes CATSSPAGGPDTQYF. The gene calls are TRBV15 and TRBJ2-3; 10 positions match TRBD2. The germline V gene encodes CDR1 LNHNV and CDR2 YYDKDF (reference sequence). V gave up 3 bases and J gave up 4 bases; unmatched junction bases: 4. This CDR3 region has 15 residues.

The rearrangement uses TRBV5-1 and TRBJ1-6, with 8 bases matching TRBD1. The CDR3 loop spans 16 amino acids. Germline V gene data show CDR1 as SGHRS and CDR2 as YFSETQ. After removal of 6 bases from V and 7 bases from J, the junction contained 12 bases not matched to a gene. CDR3 protein: CASTRKTGARNSPLHF. CDR3 nucleotide sequence: TGCGCCAGCACCCGAAAGACAGGGGCGAGGAATTCACCCCTCCACTTT.

J is TRBJ1-1 and V is TRBV12-5; TRBD1 might be the D (5 bases). Trimming cost V 6 bases and J 4 bases, with 12 bases left between them. This CDR3 has 13 amino acids. Per germline, CDR1 LGHNT and CDR2 FRNRAP. The CDR3 loop reads CASGTGGSTEAFF. The CDR3 nucleotides read TGTGCTAGTGGGACTGGGGGGAGCACTGAAGCTTTCTTT. Supplemented by reference TRBV12-5 and TRBJ1-1, the full variable domain reads DARVTQTPRHKVTEMGQEVTMRCQPILGHNTVFWYRQTMMQGLELLAYFRNRAPLDDSGMPKDRFSAEMPDATLATLKIQPSEPRDSAVYFCASGTGGSTEAFFGQGTRLTVV.

The chain recombines TRBV27 with TRBJ2-3; 11 nucleotides match TRBD2. The germline V gene has CDR1 MNHEY and CDR2 SMNVEV (reference sequence). The trim removed 5 bases at V and 6 bases at J, leaving 10 bases unmatched. CDR3 length: 16 residues. The CDR3 region has the DNA TGTGCCAGCAGTCCGGGACTAGCGGCGAACGAGGATACGCAGTATTTT. It codes for CASSPGLAANEDTQYF.

The V call is TRBV5-4, the J call TRBJ2-1, with 7 bases lining up with TRBD1. Germline V gives CDR1 SGHNT, CDR2 YYREEE (reference sequence). This CDR3 is built from 15 residues. Trimming at V came to 6 bases and at J to 4 bases, leaving 10 bases not matched to a gene. This CDR3 reads CASNTRQGFYNEQFF. The CDR3, as DNA: TGTGCCAGCAACACCAGACAGGGATTTTACAATGAGCAGTTCTTC.

The chain has TRBV5-6 and TRBJ2-5, with TRBD1 as a possible D gene (6 bases). The CDR3 consists of 15 residues. V shed 4 bases and J shed 2 bases, with 15 bases lying between them. Germline CDR1 and CDR2: SGHDT and YYEEEE. The chain's CDR3 is CASSRRTERQETQYF. For the CDR3, the DNA is TGTGCCAGCAGCCGAAGGACAGAGAGACAAGAGACCCAGTACTTC.

V is TRBV4-3 and J is TRBJ2-7; unclear D gene. Germline CDR1 is LGHNA and CDR2 is YSLEER. V was clipped by 0 bases and J by 1 base, with 7 bases between them. This CDR3 region has 14 residues. The CDR3 nucleotides read TGCGCCAGCAGCCAAGATTACGGGTCCTACGAGCAGTACTTC. Encoded protein: CASSQDYGSYEQYF.

The chain uses TRBV5-1 and TRBJ2-1, with TRBD2 matching over 13 bases. Losses at the gene ends were 0 bases for V and 4 bases for J; bases not matched to a gene: 1. The length of the CDR3 is 16 residues. Looked up from germline, CDR1 is SGHRS and CDR2 is YFSETQ. CDR3 protein: CASSLGLAGGYNEQFF. The CDR3 DNA reads as TGCGCCAGCAGCTTGGGACTAGCGGGAGGTTACAATGAGCAGTTCTTC.